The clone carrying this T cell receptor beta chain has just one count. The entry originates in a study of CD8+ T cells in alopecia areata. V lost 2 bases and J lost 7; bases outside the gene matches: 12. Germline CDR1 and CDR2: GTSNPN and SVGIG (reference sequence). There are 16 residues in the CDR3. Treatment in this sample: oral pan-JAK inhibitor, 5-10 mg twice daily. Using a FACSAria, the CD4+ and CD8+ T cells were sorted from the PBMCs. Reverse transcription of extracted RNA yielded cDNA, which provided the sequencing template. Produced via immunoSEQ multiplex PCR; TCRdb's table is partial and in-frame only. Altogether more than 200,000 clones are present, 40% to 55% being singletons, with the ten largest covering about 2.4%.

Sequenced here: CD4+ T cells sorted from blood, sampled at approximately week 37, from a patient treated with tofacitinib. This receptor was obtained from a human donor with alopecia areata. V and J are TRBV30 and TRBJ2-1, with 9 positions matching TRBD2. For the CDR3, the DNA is TGTGCCTGGAGTCCCATCCTGCGGGAGGGCATAAATGAGCAGTTCTTC. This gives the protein CAWSPILREGINEQFF. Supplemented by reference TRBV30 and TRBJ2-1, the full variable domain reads SQTIHQWPATLVQPVGSPLSLECTVEGTSNPNLYWYRQAAGRGLQLLFYSVGIGQISSEVPQNLSASRPQDRQFILSSKKLLLSDSGFYLCAWSPILREGINEQFFGPGTRLTVL.